These T cell receptor beta chains were read from a single sample in a study of blood T cell repertoires in COVID-19. Here immunoSEQ multiplex PCR was the method, and the copy in TCRdb shows in-frame clones only, minus some. The sample holds 100,000 or so clones, 86% seen once. The sample comprised peripheral blood. Receptors originate from an older woman in a cohort sampled during active or convalescent COVID-19. Each CDR3 is given with its conserved first and last residue. The D gene is left open where the match is weak. The size entry is marked missing in some rows and otherwise reads once, few, many or a size class.

d_gene	v_gene	j_gene	abundance	CDR3aa	CDR3nt
TRBD1	TRBV6-5	TRBJ2-7	few	CASSRSGTAYEQYF	TGTGCCAGCAGCCGTTCCGGGACAGCCTACGAGCAGTACTTC
TRBD1	TRBV3-1/TRBV3-2	TRBJ1-4	once	CASSQAAGGGEKLFF	TGTGCCAGCAGCCAAGCCGCAGGGGGAGGAGAAAAACTGTTTTTT
TRBD2	TRBV10-2	TRBJ2-1	.	CASSEIAGVYNEQFF	TGCGCCAGCAGTGAGATAGCGGGAGTATACAATGAGCAGTTCTTC
TRBD1	TRBV5-1	TRBJ2-2	.	CASSSRQGLGGELFF	TGCGCCAGCAGCTCACGACAGGGCCTCGGCGGGGAGCTGTTTTTT
TRBD2	TRBV11-2	TRBJ2-5	.	CASSLAGGGPLFQETQYF	TGTGCCAGCAGCTTAGCAGGCGGGGGGCCGCTTTTCCAAGAGACCCAGTACTTC
.	TRBV7-2	TRBJ1-1	.	CASSHQVREAFF	TGTGCCAGCAGCCACCAGGTCAGGGAAGCTTTCTTT
TRBD1	TRBV5-6	TRBJ2-6	few	CASSPTGGAGANVLTF	TGTGCCAGCAGCCCGACAGGGGGCGCTGGGGCCAACGTCCTGACTTTC
.	TRBV3-1/TRBV3-2	TRBJ1-5	.	CASSQDHPSGGQPQHF	TGTGCCAGCAGCCAAGATCATCCCTCTGGCGGGCAGCCCCAGCATTTT
.	TRBV19	TRBJ2-1	few	CASARTVLAKYNEQFF	TGTGCCAGCGCCCGAACAGTCCTAGCAAAATACAATGAGCAGTTCTTC
TRBD1	TRBV19	TRBJ1-5	.	CASVGQSNQPQHF	TGTGCCAGTGTGGGACAGAGCAATCAGCCCCAGCATTTT
.	TRBV18	TRBJ2-1	.	CASSPLSGSRLQFF	TGTGCCAGCTCACCACTTTCTGGTAGCCGTCTTCAGTTCTTC
TRBD1	TRBV5-5	TRBJ1-5	.	CASSLWTGRGLGNQPQHF	TGTGCCAGCAGCTTGTGGACAGGGAGAGGTCTAGGCAATCAGCCCCAGCATTTT
TRBD1	TRBV11-2	TRBJ1-4	.	CASSLEGTGGEKLFF	TGTGCCAGCAGCTTAGAGGGGACAGGGGGTGAAAAACTGTTTTTT
.	TRBV29-1	TRBJ1-2	.	CSVESGESYGYTF	TGCAGCGTTGAATCAGGGGAGAGCTATGGCTACACCTTC
.	TRBV12-5	TRBJ1-5	.	CASGLSGGSNQPQHF	TGTGCTAGTGGTTTGTCCGGGGGTAGCAATCAGCCCCAGCATTTT
.	TRBV28	TRBJ1-2	.	CASRVSNYGYTF	TGTGCCAGCAGAGTCAGTAACTATGGCTACACCTTC
.	TRBV6-6	TRBJ1-1	.	CASSYSSQGETEAFF	TGTGCCAGCAGTTACTCGTCTCAGGGTGAAACTGAAGCTTTCTTT
.	TRBV4-2	TRBJ2-1	.	CASSQELGSSYNEQFF	TGTGCCAGCAGCCAAGAGCTTGGGAGCTCCTACAATGAGCAGTTCTTC
.	TRBV7-8	TRBJ2-5	.	CASSGRHSTVQETQYF	TGTGCCAGCAGTGGGCGACACAGCACCGTACAAGAGACCCAGTACTTC
.	TRBV2	TRBJ2-1	.	CASSERVNNEQFF	TGTGCCAGCAGTGAACGGGTAAACAATGAGCAGTTCTTC
.	TRBV7-9	TRBJ2-5	.	CASKQGEETQYF	TGTGCCAGCAAGCAAGGGGAAGAGACCCAGTACTTC
.	TRBV5-4	TRBJ1-2	.	CASSFSGGADYGYTF	TGTGCCAGCAGCTTCTCGGGGGGCGCTGACTATGGCTACACCTTC
.	TRBV30	TRBJ1-4	.	CAWSVSANEKLFF	TGTGCCTGGAGTGTCTCGGCTAATGAAAAACTGTTTTTT
TRBD2	TRBV2	TRBJ2-1	.	CASSDLTSRPLF	TGTGCCAGCAGTGACTTGACTAGCCGGCCCCTCTTC
.	TRBV28	TRBJ1-5	.	CASRFSDRNNQPQHF	TGTGCCAGCAGATTCTCCGACAGGAACAATCAGCCCCAGCATTTT
TRBD1	TRBV4-1	TRBJ1-2	once	CASSQMTGEGYTF	TGCGCCAGCAGCCAGATGACAGGGGAAGGCTACACCTTC
.	TRBV9	TRBJ2-7	.	CASSSQVSSYEQYF	TGTGCCAGCAGCTCTCAGGTTAGCTCCTACGAGCAGTACTTC
.	TRBV29-1	TRBJ2-3	.	CSVEWGDRGSDTQYF	TGCAGCGTTGAATGGGGGGACCGAGGATCAGATACGCAGTATTTT
.	TRBV2	TRBJ2-1	few	CASIFRLDGRSWFF	TGTGCCAGCATCTTCCGACTAGACGGAAGATCCTGGTTCTTC
TRBD2	TRBV29-1	TRBJ2-7	.	CSVGGMWEGEQYF	TGCAGCGTTGGGGGTATGTGGGAGGGCGAGCAGTACTTC
TRBD2	TRBV19	TRBJ2-1	.	CASSIRRLAGGSEQFF	TGTGCCAGTAGTATACGCCGACTAGCGGGAGGGAGTGAGCAGTTCTTC
.	TRBV11-2	TRBJ2-1	.	CASSVDRSNEQFF	TGTGCCAGCAGCGTAGACAGGTCCAATGAGCAGTTCTTC
.	TRBV3-1/TRBV3-2	TRBJ1-6	.	CASTLSGGRNSPLHF	TGTGCCAGCACCCTATCTGGAGGGCGGAATTCACCCCTCCACTTT
.	TRBV2	TRBJ2-7	.	CASTGGLEQYF	TGTGCCAGCACAGGGGGGCTCGAGCAGTACTTC
.	TRBV7-9	TRBJ1-2	few	CASSLAGARGADGYTF	TGTGCCAGCAGCTTAGCAGGGGCTAGGGGTGCCGATGGCTACACCTTC
.	TRBV14	TRBJ1-4	.	CASSQVLGAREKLFF	TGTGCCAGCAGCCAAGTTTTGGGGGCAAGGGAAAAACTGTTTTTT
.	TRBV11-1	TRBJ2-5	.	CASSPLRRKETQYF	TGTGCCAGCAGCCCCCTGAGGCGCAAAGAGACCCAGTACTTC
TRBD1	TRBV7-9	TRBJ1-3	.	CASSPRGTFPGNTIYF	TGTGCCAGCAGCCCCAGGGGGACTTTCCCTGGAAACACCATATATTTT
TRBD1	TRBV19	TRBJ2-3	.	CASSISGTGGTDTQYF	TGTGCCAGTAGTATCAGTGGGACAGGGGGCACAGATACGCAGTATTTT
TRBD1	TRBV30	TRBJ2-7	.	CAWRRTGAYEQYF	TGTGCCTGGAGGAGGACAGGCGCCTACGAGCAGTACTTC
.	TRBV15	TRBJ1-1	.	CATSNDRDFGTEAFF	TGTGCCACCAGTAATGACCGGGACTTCGGCACTGAAGCTTTCTTT
TRBD2	TRBV2	TRBJ2-5	.	CASSASTSGEETQYF	TGTGCCAGCAGCGCATCGACTAGCGGAGAAGAGACCCAGTACTTC
TRBD1	TRBV2	TRBJ1-3	.	CASGFLGQVSGNTIYF	TGTGCCAGCGGTTTCCTTGGACAGGTCTCTGGAAACACCATATATTTT
TRBD2	TRBV3-1/TRBV3-2	TRBJ2-2	once	CASSSLAGGTGELFF	TGTGCCAGCAGCAGCCTAGCGGGAGGAACCGGGGAGCTGTTTTTT
.	TRBV5-4	TRBJ1-2	once	CASSLRGGDGYTF	TGTGCCAGCAGCTTGCGGGGGGGCGACGGCTACACCTTC
TRBD1	TRBV24-1	TRBJ2-3	.	CATSPGQGLRDTQYF	TGTGCCACCAGCCCGGGACAGGGGCTAAGAGATACGCAGTATTTT
.	TRBV28	TRBJ1-2	.	CASSLQGYGYTF	TGTGCCAGCAGCCTACAGGGTTATGGCTACACCTTC
TRBD2	TRBV19	TRBJ2-4	.	CASSMPGGELAKNIQYF	TGTGCCAGTAGTATGCCGGGGGGAGAACTAGCCAAAAACATTCAGTACTTC
.	TRBV12-3/TRBV12-4	TRBJ2-7	.	CASSLSLSYEQYF	TGTGCCAGCAGTTTATCCCTTTCCTACGAGCAGTACTTC
.	TRBV18	TRBJ1-1	.	CASSESRKSTNTEAFF	TGTGCCAGCTCCGAGTCGAGGAAGAGTACTAACACTGAAGCTTTCTTT
.	TRBV24-1	TRBJ1-5	.	CATSDSGGPQPQHF	TGTGCCACCAGTGATTCGGGGGGCCCTCAGCCCCAGCATTTT
.	TRBV5-4	TRBJ2-2	.	CASSLDQTGELFF	TGTGCCAGCAGCTTGGACCAGACCGGGGAGCTGTTTTTT
.	TRBV10-2	TRBJ2-5	once	CASSGTDQETQYF	TGCGCCAGCAGTGGGACTGATCAAGAGACCCAGTACTTC